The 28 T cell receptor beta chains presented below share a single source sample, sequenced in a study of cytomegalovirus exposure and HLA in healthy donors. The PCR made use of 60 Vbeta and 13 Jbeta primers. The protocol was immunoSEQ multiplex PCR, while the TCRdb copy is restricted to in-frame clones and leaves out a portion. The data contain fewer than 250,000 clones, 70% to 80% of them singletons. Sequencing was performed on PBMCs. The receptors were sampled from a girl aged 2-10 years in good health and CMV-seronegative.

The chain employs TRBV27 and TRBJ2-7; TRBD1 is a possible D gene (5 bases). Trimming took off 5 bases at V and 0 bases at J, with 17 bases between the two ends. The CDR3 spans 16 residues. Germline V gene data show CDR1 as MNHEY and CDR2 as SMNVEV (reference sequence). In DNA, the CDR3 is TGTGCCAGCAGTAAGGGGAAGGTGGACCACTCCTACGAGCAGTACTTC. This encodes CASSKGKVDHSYEQYF.

In DNA form, the CDR3 reads TGCGCCAGCAGGACAGGGAGCAATCAGCCCCAGCATTTT. It codes for CASRTGSNQPQHF. The chain couples TRBV10-2 to TRBJ1-5; 7 bases agree with TRBD1. The germline gives CDR1 WSHSY, CDR2 SAAADI. The V gene end was trimmed by 6 bases and the J gene end by 1 base; junction bases not matched to a gene: 0. CDR3 length: 13 amino acids.

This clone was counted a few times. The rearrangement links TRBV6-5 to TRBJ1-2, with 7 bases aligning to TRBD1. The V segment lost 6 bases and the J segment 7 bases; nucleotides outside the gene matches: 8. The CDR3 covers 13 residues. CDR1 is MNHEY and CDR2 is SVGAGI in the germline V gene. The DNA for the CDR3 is TGTGCCAGCAGCCGGACAGGAAGGAGTGGCTACACCTTC. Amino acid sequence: CASSRTGRSGYTF.

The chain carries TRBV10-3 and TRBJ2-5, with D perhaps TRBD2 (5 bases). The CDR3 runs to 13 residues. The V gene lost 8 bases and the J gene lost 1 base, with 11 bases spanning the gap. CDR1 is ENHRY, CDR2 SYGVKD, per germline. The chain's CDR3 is CAISGSSQETQYF. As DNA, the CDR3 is TGTGCCATCTCGGGAAGCAGCCAAGAGACCCAGTACTTC.

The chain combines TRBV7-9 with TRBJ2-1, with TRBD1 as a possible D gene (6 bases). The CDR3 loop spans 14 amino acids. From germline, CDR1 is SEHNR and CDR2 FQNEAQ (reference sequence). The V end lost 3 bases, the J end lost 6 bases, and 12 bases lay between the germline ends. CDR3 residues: CASSFEQGINEQFF. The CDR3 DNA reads TGTGCCAGCAGCTTCGAACAGGGTATCAATGAGCAGTTCTTC.

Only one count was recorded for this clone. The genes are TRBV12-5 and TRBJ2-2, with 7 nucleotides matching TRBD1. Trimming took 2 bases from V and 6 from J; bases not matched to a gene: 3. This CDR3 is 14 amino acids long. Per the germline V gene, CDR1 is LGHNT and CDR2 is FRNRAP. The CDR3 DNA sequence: TGTGCTAGTGGTTTGAGGCAGGGGGCCGGGGAGCTGTTTTTT. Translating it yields CASGLRQGAGELFF.

The CDR3 reads CASSETQGAETQYF. For the CDR3, the DNA is TGCGCCAGCAGTGAGACCCAGGGGGCAGAGACCCAGTACTTC. The rearrangement uses TRBV10-2 and TRBJ2-5, with TRBD1 matching over 8 bases. This CDR3 is built from 14 residues. Trimming took 2 bases from V and 4 from J; bases not matched to a gene: 3. Germline values: CDR1 WSHSY, CDR2 SAAADI.

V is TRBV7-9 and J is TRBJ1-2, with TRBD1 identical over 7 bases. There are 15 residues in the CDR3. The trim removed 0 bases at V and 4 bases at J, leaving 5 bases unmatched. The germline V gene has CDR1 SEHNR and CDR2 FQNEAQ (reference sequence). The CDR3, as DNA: TGTGCCAGCAGCTTAGCCCCGACAGGGACCTATGGCTACACCTTC. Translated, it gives CASSLAPTGTYGYTF. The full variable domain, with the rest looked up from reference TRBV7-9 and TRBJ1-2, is DTGVSQNPRHKITKRGQNVTFRCDPISEHNRLYWYRQTLGQGPEFLTYFQNEAQLEKSRLLSDRFSAERPKGSFSTLEIQRTEQGDSAMYLCASSLAPTGTYGYTFGSGTRLTVV.

Here the CDR3 reads CASSYAAGEQFF. The DNA of the CDR3 is TGTGCCAGCAGTTACGCTGCGGGTGAGCAGTTCTTC. This sequence joins TRBV6-5 and TRBJ2-1; D perhaps matches TRBD2 (5 bases). CDR3 length: 12 amino acids. V was shortened by 2 bases and J by 9 bases, with 8 bases between the two germline ends. CDR1 MNHEY and CDR2 SVGAGI come from the germline V gene.

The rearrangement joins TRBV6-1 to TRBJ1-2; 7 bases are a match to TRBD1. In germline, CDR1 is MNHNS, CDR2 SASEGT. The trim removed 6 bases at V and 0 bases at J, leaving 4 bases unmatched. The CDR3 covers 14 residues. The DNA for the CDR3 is TGTGCCAGCAGCACAGGGGAAGCTAACTATGGCTACACCTTC. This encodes CASSTGEANYGYTF.

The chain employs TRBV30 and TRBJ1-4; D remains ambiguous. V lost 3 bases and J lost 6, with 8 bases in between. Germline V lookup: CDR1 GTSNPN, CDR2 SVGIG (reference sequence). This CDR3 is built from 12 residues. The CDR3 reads CAWSPQDEKLFF. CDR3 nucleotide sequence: TGTGCCTGGAGCCCCCAGGATGAAAAACTGTTTTTT.

The CDR3 sequence is CASSINRDRAGYTF. For the CDR3, the DNA is TGTGCCAGTAGTATAAACCGGGACAGGGCTGGCTACACCTTC. This chain connects TRBV19 to TRBJ1-2, with TRBD1 matching over 9 bases. The CDR3 runs 14 residues. Germline-derived CDR1 and CDR2 are LNHDA and SQIVND (reference sequence). J lost 7 bases, V lost 2 bases, and 5 bases had no gene match.

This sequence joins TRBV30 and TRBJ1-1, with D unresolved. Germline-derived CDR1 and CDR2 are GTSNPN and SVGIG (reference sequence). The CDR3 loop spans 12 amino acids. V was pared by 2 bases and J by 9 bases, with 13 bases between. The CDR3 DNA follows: TGTGCCTGGAGTAGTGCCTGGGAGCAAGCTTTCTTT. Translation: CAWSSAWEQAFF.

The DNA of the CDR3 is TGTGCCAGCAGCTCTTTGGGTTCTGCGGGAGGGCTCTACGAGCAGTACTTC. Translating gives CASSSLGSAGGLYEQYF. J is TRBJ2-5 and V is TRBV5-4; 9 nucleotides align to TRBD2. The better agreement between TRBJ2-7 and the DNA end casts doubt on the J call. Germline values: CDR1 SGHNT, CDR2 YYREEE (reference sequence). The CDR3 extends over 17 amino acids.

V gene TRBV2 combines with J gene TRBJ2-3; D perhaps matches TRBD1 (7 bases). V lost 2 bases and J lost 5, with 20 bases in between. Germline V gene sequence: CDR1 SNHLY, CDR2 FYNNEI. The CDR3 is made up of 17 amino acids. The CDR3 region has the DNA TGTGCCAGCAGTGAATTCGGTGGAGGGGGCCTTAGAGATACGCAGTATTTT. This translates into CASSEFGGGGLRDTQYF.

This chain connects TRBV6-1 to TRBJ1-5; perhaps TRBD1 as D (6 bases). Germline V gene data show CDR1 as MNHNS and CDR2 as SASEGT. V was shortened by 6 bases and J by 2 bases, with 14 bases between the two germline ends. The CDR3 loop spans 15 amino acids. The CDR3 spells CASREQGMGNQPQHF. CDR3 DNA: TGTGCCAGCAGGGAACAGGGTATGGGCAATCAGCCCCAGCATTTT.

The CDR3 coding sequence is TGTGCCACCAGCAGAGGTAGCGGGATCACAGATACGCAGTATTTT. Protein sequence: CATSRGSGITDTQYF. The chain joins TRBV15 to TRBJ2-3; 8 bases line up with TRBD2. J was trimmed by 2 bases and V by 1 base; bases with no gene match: 2. Germline assignment: CDR1 LNHNV and CDR2 YYDKDF (reference sequence). The length of the CDR3 is 15 residues.

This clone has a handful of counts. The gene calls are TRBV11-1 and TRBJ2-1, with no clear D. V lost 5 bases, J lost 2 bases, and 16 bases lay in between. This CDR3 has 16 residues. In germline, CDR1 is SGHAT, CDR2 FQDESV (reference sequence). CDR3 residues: CASSPISTSPYNEQFF. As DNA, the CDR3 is TGTGCCAGCAGCCCGATCAGTACCTCCCCCTACAATGAGCAGTTCTTC. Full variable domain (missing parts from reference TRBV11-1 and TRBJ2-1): EAEVAQSPRYKITEKSQAVAFWCDPISGHATLYWYRQILGQGPELLVQFQDESVVDDSQLPKDRFSAERLKGVDSTLKIQPAELGDSAMYLCASSPISTSPYNEQFFGPGTRLTVL.

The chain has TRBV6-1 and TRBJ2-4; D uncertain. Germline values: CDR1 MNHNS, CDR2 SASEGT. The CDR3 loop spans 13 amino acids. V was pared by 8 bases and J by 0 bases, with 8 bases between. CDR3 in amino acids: CASGLLAKNIQYF. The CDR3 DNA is TGTGCCAGCGGGCTACTAGCCAAAAACATTCAGTACTTC.

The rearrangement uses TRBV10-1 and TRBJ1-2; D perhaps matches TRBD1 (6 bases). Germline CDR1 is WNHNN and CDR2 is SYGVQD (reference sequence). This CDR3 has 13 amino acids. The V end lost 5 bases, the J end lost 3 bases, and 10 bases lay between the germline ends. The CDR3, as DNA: TGCGCCAGCAGTCACAGGGTGGACTATGGCTACACCTTC. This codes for CASSHRVDYGYTF.

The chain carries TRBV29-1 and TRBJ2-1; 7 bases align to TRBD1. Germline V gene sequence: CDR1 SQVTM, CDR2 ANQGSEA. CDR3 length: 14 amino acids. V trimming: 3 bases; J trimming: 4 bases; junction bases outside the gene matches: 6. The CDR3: CSVDSGQSYNEQFF. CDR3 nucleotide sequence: TGCAGCGTTGACTCGGGACAGTCTTACAATGAGCAGTTCTTC.

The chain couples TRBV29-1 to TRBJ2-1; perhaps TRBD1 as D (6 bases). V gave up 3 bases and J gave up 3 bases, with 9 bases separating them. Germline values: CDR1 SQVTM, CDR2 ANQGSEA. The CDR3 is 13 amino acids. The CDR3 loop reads CSVDRTDYNEQFF. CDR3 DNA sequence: TGCAGCGTTGACAGGACAGACTACAATGAGCAGTTCTTC.

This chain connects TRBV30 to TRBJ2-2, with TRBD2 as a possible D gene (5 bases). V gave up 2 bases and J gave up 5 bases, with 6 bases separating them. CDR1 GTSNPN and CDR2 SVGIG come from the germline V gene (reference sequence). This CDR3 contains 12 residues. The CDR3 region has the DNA TGTGCCTGGAGTTGGGAGACCGGGGAGCTGTTTTTT. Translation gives CAWSWETGELFF.

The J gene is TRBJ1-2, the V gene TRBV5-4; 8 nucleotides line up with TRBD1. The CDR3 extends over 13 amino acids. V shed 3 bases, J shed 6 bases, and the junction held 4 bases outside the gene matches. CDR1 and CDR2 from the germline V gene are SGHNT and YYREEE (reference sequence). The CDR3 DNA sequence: TGTGCCAGCAGCTCGACAGGGGTACATGGCTACACCTTC. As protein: CASSSTGVHGYTF.

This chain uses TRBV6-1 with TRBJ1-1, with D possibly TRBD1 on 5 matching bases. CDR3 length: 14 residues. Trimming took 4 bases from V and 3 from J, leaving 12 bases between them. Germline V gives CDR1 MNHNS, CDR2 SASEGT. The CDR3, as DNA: TGTGCCAGCAGTGGTTGGGGCATGGACACTGAAGCTTTCTTT. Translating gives CASSGWGMDTEAFF.

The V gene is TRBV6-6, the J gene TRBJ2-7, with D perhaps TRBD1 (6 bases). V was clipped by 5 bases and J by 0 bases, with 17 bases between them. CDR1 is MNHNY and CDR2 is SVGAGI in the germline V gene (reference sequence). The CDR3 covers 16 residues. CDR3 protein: CASSTGHGHSSYEQYF. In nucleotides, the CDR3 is TGTGCCAGCAGTACGGGACACGGCCACAGCTCCTACGAGCAGTACTTC.

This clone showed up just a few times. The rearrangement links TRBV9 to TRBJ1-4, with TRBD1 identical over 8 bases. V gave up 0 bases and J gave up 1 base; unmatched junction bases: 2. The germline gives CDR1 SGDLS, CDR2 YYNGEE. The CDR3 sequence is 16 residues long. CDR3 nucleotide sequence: TGTGCCAGCAGCGTAGGGACAGGGAGAACTAATGAAAAACTGTTTTTT. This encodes CASSVGTGRTNEKLFF.

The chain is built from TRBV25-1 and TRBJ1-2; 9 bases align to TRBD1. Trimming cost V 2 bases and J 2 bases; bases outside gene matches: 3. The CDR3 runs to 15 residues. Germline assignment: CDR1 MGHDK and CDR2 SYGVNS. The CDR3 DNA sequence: TGTGCCAGCAGTGAAACAGGGGGCACCAACTATGGCTACACCTTC. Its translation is CASSETGGTNYGYTF.